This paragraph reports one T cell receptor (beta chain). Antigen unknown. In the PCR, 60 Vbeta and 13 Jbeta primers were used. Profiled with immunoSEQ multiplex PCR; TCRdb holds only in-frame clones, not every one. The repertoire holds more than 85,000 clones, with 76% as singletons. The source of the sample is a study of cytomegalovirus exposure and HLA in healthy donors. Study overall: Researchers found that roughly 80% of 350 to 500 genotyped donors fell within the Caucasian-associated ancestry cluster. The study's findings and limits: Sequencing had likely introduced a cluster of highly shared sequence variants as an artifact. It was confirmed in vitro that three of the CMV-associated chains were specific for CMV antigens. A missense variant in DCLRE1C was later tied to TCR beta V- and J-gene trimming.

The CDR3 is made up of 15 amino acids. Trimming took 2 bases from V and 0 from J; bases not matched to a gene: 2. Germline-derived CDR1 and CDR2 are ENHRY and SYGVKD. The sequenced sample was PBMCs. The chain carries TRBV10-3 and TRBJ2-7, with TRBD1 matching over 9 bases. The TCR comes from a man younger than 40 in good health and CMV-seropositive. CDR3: CAISEAGQGSYEQYF. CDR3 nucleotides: TGTGCCATCAGTGAGGCGGGACAGGGCTCCTACGAGCAGTACTTC.